The present entry profiles one T cell receptor beta chain with its context. Its antigen is still unknown. This sample was included in a study of OX40 agonist ivuxolimab in advanced cancers. Study-level background: Patients received the agonistic anti-OX40 (CD134) antibody ivuxolimab. Study findings and constraints: Averaged across samples, CD8+ T cells carried more expanded clones than CD4+ did. Some nonresponders likewise displayed low normalized T-cell clonal expansion.

Sampling of blood occurred at baseline, cycle 4 day 1, and cycle 7 day 1. Sequencing used immunoSEQ multiplex PCR; TCRdb keeps in-frame clones, though not all of them. The sample has 7,000 to 9,500 clones, roughly 86% seen once. The germline V gene has CDR1 SGHRS and CDR2 YFSETQ. The CDR3 totals 14 residues. Trimming took 2 bases from V and 9 from J; bases not matched to a gene: 6. The receptor was derived from an adult with an advanced solid tumor such as melanoma, head and neck, liver or kidney cancer. The source was CD4+ or CD8+ T cells sorted from blood, collected in a trial of the OX40 agonist ivuxolimab. This chain connects TRBV5-1 to TRBJ1-5; 9 nucleotides line up with TRBD1. Here the CDR3 DNA reads TGCGCCAGCAGCTTAGGGGACAGGGTAGCGCCCCAGCATTTT. Its protein product is CASSLGDRVAPQHF.